This is a list of T cell receptor beta chains from one sample in a study of CD8+ T cells in alopecia areata. The method was immunoSEQ multiplex PCR; TCRdb's version includes in-frame clones alone and lacks a portion of them. Here the sample spans 140,000 to 150,000 clones, around three fifths being singletons. This material consisted of CD4+ T cells sorted from blood, taken at week 0. The receptors here all came from a human donor with alopecia areata. Each CDR3 is given with its conserved first and last residue. Fields, in order: CDR3 DNA, CDR3 protein, J gene, clone size, V gene, D gene. A D gene is named only where the DNA matches it firmly. Size values are once, few and many counts, or a class for expanded clones, and some rows have none.

TGCAGCGTTGCTCCCAGACTCACAGATACGCAGTATTTT CSVAPRLTDTQYF TRBJ2-3 - TRBV29-1 -
TGTGCCAGCAGGGACTACAGGGGGCGCGTTGAGCAGTTCTTC CASRDYRGRVEQFF TRBJ2-1 - TRBV2 TRBD1
TGCGCCAGCAGCCTTTCCGGGACTGACTATAATTCACCCCTCCACTTT CASSLSGTDYNSPLHF TRBJ1-6 - TRBV4-3 -
TGTGCCAGCAGCCCCCAACCAAGCATGAACACTGAAGCTTTCTTT CASSPQPSMNTEAFF TRBJ1-1 few TRBV7-2 -
TGTGCCAGCAGTCCTCAGGCAAACGATGGCTACACCTTC CASSPQANDGYTF TRBJ1-2 - TRBV6-5 -
TGTGCCAGCAGCCTAGCGGGGGGACCAGGCACAGATACGCAGTATTTT CASSLAGGPGTDTQYF TRBJ2-3 - TRBV7-2 TRBD2
TGCAGCGCGAGGGTTACGAACACCGGGGAGCTGTTTTTT CSARVTNTGELFF TRBJ2-2 - TRBV29-1 -
TGTGCCAGCAGTCGACAGGACGACTATGGCTACACCTTC CASSRQDDYGYTF TRBJ1-2 - TRBV27 -
TGTGCCAGCAGCCTTGACAGGGGGAACTACGAGCAGTACTTC CASSLDRGNYEQYF TRBJ2-7 few TRBV5-4 TRBD1
TGTGCCAGCAGCTTGGGACAGATCCAAGAGACCCAGTACTTC CASSLGQIQETQYF TRBJ2-5 few TRBV7-9 TRBD1
TGCGCCAGCAGCCCTAGCACGAGAACCAGGGTCACCGGGGAGCTGTTTTTT CASSPSTRTRVTGELFF TRBJ2-2 - TRBV4-3 -
TGTGCCATCAGCGGTTTGGGAACGCACAATGAGCAGTTCTTC CAISGLGTHNEQFF TRBJ2-1 - TRBV10-3 -
TGTGCCAGCAGCTCACAGGGGGTTGACTATGGCTACACCTTC CASSSQGVDYGYTF TRBJ1-2 - TRBV7-2 TRBD1
TGCAGCATCTCGTGGGGGGTCAACGAGCAGTACTTC CSISWGVNEQYF TRBJ2-7 few TRBV29-1 -
TGTGCCAGCAGTGACCTGGACTTCCGGGCCAAAAACATTCAGTACTTC CASSDLDFRAKNIQYF TRBJ2-4 - TRBV6-1 -
TGTGCCAGCAGCTTAGAAGACAGGGTCTATGGCTACACCTTC CASSLEDRVYGYTF TRBJ1-2 few TRBV7-8 TRBD1
TGTGCCAGCAGCTTAGTAGGGGGCGTCGAGACCCAGTACTTC CASSLVGGVETQYF TRBJ2-5 - TRBV7-2 TRBD1
TGTGCCAGCAGCCAAGGAGATACGCAGTATTTT CASSQGDTQYF TRBJ2-3 - TRBV14 -
TGCGCCAGCAGCCATGCCGCAGGCGGAAACGTCGAGCAGTACTTC CASSHAAGGNVEQYF TRBJ2-7 - TRBV4-1 -
TGTGCCAGCAGCTTAGCAGGGACTTCGAACACTGAAGCTTTCTTT CASSLAGTSNTEAFF TRBJ1-1 few TRBV7-9 -
TGTGCCAGCAGCCCATCGCTAGCGGGGGGGCTAGAGACCCAGTACTTC CASSPSLAGGLETQYF TRBJ2-5 few TRBV11-3 TRBD2
TGCAGCGTTGAAACCGGGAGCTATGGCTACACCTTC CSVETGSYGYTF TRBJ1-2 - TRBV29-1 -